The 19 T cell receptor beta chains below were found in one sample sequenced in a study of identical twins. TCRdb analysed the 5' RACE reads with MiXCR anew, one entry per CDR3 protein. The data contain fewer than 350,000 distinct CDR3 sequences, 8% to 9% of them singletons. The same sample was also used in a study of yellow fever vaccine responses in identical twins.

Sequencing input: memory (CD45RO+) T cells sorted from blood. The source of these receptors is a woman in her late teens or twenties in good health.

The rearrangement uses TRBV6-1 and TRBJ1-1, with D hard to call. Germline lookup yields CDR1 MNHNS and CDR2 SASEGT. The CDR3 covers 13 residues. V gave up 0 bases and J gave up 3 bases, with 5 bases separating them. The CDR3 bases are TGTGCCAGCAGTGAAGCCATCCACACTGAAGCTTTCTTT. It translates to CASSEAIHTEAFF.

The CDR3 DNA reads as TGTGCCAGCAGCTTGGGGGGGAGGGGGCCCACCACAGATACGCAGTATTTT. It translates to CASSLGGRGPTTDTQYF. The chain joins TRBV5-6 to TRBJ2-3; the D call may be TRBD1 or TRBD2 (7 bases each). Trimming stripped 0 bases from V and 2 bases from J, with 16 bases between. Per the germline V gene, CDR1 is SGHDT and CDR2 is YYEEEE. The CDR3 consists of 17 residues.

This clonotype was detected only a few times. The chain has TRBV2 and TRBJ2-1, with D possibly TRBD1 on 5 matching bases. The germline CDR1 and CDR2 sequences are SNHLY and FYNNEI. The CDR3 is 12 amino acids. V was trimmed by 6 bases and J by 9 bases, leaving 12 bases between them. The CDR3 DNA sequence: TGTGCCAGCAGCCAGGGATCCGGTGAGCAGTTCTTC. Translating it yields CASSQGSGEQFF.

This clonotype has ten or more counts. This chain joins TRBV5-1 and TRBJ2-1; TRBD2 agrees at 10 bases. CDR3 length: 16 residues. V was clipped by 0 bases and J by 4 bases; unmatched bases: 4. CDR1 is SGHRS and CDR2 is YFSETQ in the germline V gene. The CDR3 is CASSLAVAGGYNEQFF. DNA of the CDR3: TGCGCCAGCAGCTTGGCCGTAGCGGGGGGTTACAATGAGCAGTTCTTC.

This chain links TRBV18 with TRBJ1-5, with a tentative D call TRBD1 (5 bases). The CDR3 loop spans 15 amino acids. CDR1 is KGHSH, CDR2 LQKENI, per germline. Deletions cut 6 bases from V and 3 bases from J, with 15 bases between. CDR3 sequence: CASSGQGYVNQPQHF. In DNA, the CDR3 is TGTGCCAGCTCGGGGCAGGGCTATGTCAATCAGCCCCAGCATTTT. The whole variable domain, remainder taken from reference TRBV18 and TRBJ1-5, is NAGVMQNPRHLVRRRGQEARLRCSPMKGHSHVYWYRQLPEEGLKFMVYLQKENIIDESGMPKERFSAEFPKEGPSILRIQQVVRGDSAAYFCASSGQGYVNQPQHFGDGTRLSIL.

This clonotype was counted at least ten times. The rearrangement uses TRBV4-1 and TRBJ1-5; the D is unclear. With 0 bases removed from V and 7 bases from J, the gap between germline ends came to 10 bases. CDR3 length: 14 amino acids. Germline-derived CDR1 and CDR2 are MGHRA and YSYEKL. CDR3 loop: CASSQDTPGQPQHF. The CDR3 DNA reads as TGCGCCAGCAGCCAAGACACACCTGGCCAGCCCCAGCATTTT.

V usage is TRBV4-1 and J usage is TRBJ2-3; 7 bases map to TRBD2. Germline V CDR1 and CDR2: MGHRA, YSYEKL. This CDR3 is built from 15 residues. Unmatched junction bases numbered 6, after V lost 0 bases and J lost 6 bases. The CDR3 nucleotides are TGCGCCAGCAGCCAAGATAATCGAGCGGGGGATACGCAGTATTTT. Amino acid sequence: CASSQDNRAGDTQYF.

This clonotype was seen many times. The V call is TRBV5-1, the J call TRBJ1-6; 7 positions match TRBD1. The CDR3 runs 14 residues. V lost 4 bases to trimming and J lost 10 bases; unmatched junction nucleotides: 8. CDR1 is SGHRS, CDR2 YFSETQ, per germline. CDR3 region: CASSAGTDYSPLHF. The DNA of the CDR3 is TGCGCCAGCAGCGCAGGGACAGACTACTCACCCCTCCACTTT.

CDR3 sequence: CASSSIAVVQETQYF. CDR3 DNA: TGTGCCAGCAGTTCCATAGCGGTGGTCCAAGAGACCCAGTACTTC. The gene calls are TRBV28 and TRBJ2-5; D might be TRBD2 (6 bases). Germline V gene sequence: CDR1 MDHEN, CDR2 SYDVKM. The CDR3 runs 15 residues. Trimming stripped 4 bases from V and 1 base from J, with 13 bases between.

V gene TRBV7-8 combines with J gene TRBJ2-7; D unresolved. CDR3 length: 14 residues. CDR1 is SGHVS and CDR2 is FQNEAQ in the germline V gene. Between the trimmed V and J ends, which lost 4 bases and 4 bases, there was a span of 14 bases. The CDR3 protein is CASSSGIGVYEQYF. The DNA of the CDR3 is TGTGCCAGCAGCTCCGGAATAGGAGTGTACGAGCAGTACTTC.

The chain has TRBV6-5 and TRBJ1-2; 10 bases fit TRBD1. The germline gives CDR1 MNHEY, CDR2 SVGAGI. This CDR3 region has 16 residues. The V segment lost 0 bases and the J segment 5 bases; nucleotides outside the gene matches: 6. Written as DNA, the CDR3 is TGTGCCAGCAGTTACTCCTCCCCGGACAGGGGGTATGGCTACACCTTC. Its translation: CASSYSSPDRGYGYTF.

This sequence joins TRBV20-1 and TRBJ2-2; 10 bases map to TRBD2. Trimming took 5 bases from V and 4 from J; bases not matched to a gene: 4. The germline V gene encodes CDR1 DFQATT and CDR2 SNEGSKA (reference sequence). This CDR3 comprises 14 residues. The CDR3 loop reads CSAPSGGPTGELFF. CDR3 sequence (DNA): TGCAGTGCTCCTAGCGGGGGCCCCACCGGGGAGCTGTTTTTT.

The sample holds a few counts of this clonotype. V gene TRBV5-5 combines with J gene TRBJ2-2, with TRBD1 as a possible D gene (6 bases). This CDR3 has 17 residues. Trimming stripped 4 bases from V and 4 bases from J, with 20 bases between. Germline V gene data show CDR1 as SGHKS and CDR2 as YYEKEE (reference sequence). CDR3 in DNA: TGTGCCAGCAGCGTGCAGGGGTTTACCTATGGCACCGGGGAGCTGTTTTTT. It encodes CASSVQGFTYGTGELFF.

This clonotype came up a few times. The chain uses TRBV11-2 and TRBJ2-1; TRBD2 matches 14 bases. The trim removed 6 bases at V and 6 bases at J, leaving 13 bases unmatched. CDR3 size: 18 residues. Germline CDR1 and CDR2: SGHAT and FQNNGV. As DNA, the CDR3 is TGTGCCAGCAGGGGCTTGTGGACTAGCGGGGGGAAAGTCAATGAGCAGTTCTTC. Translation: CASRGLWTSGGKVNEQFF.

This clonotype was picked up many times. V is TRBV20-1 and J is TRBJ2-3; TRBD2 matches at 9 bases. With 3 bases clipped from V and 4 bases from J, the junction kept 11 bases outside the gene matches. In germline, CDR1 is DFQATT, CDR2 SNEGSKA (reference sequence). This CDR3 contains 16 residues. The CDR3 DNA follows: TGCAGTGCTAGTCGGCTAGCGGGATTCAAATCAGATACGCAGTATTTT. Its translation: CSASRLAGFKSDTQYF.

This clonotype was recorded a few times. The gene calls are TRBV3-1 and TRBJ1-6; TRBD1 aligns across 11 bases. This CDR3 is 14 amino acids long. V shed 3 bases and J 10 bases; nucleotides not matched to a gene: 2. CDR1 LGHDT and CDR2 YNNKEL come from the germline V gene (reference sequence). Written as DNA, the CDR3 is TGTGCCAGCAGCCAGGGACAGGGGGGATCACCCCTCCACTTT. Protein: CASSQGQGGSPLHF.

This clonotype was seen at least ten times. This chain links TRBV4-1 with TRBJ2-3; D uncertain. V was pared by 1 base and J by 1 base, with 9 bases between. The germline V gene has CDR1 MGHRA and CDR2 YSYEKL. The CDR3 contains 15 residues. The CDR3 is CASSQVGVGTDTQYF. CDR3 bases: TGCGCCAGCAGCCAAGTTGGGGTCGGCACAGATACGCAGTATTTT.

The chain joins TRBV20-1 to TRBJ1-6, with unresolved D. V was cut by 6 bases and J by 6 bases, with 12 bases left in between. In germline, CDR1 is DFQATT, CDR2 SNEGSKA (reference sequence). This CDR3 comprises 13 residues. As DNA, the CDR3 is TGCAGTGCCCCCATAGGGTCTAATTCACCCCTCCACTTT. Translated: CSAPIGSNSPLHF.

There are a few counts of this clonotype. The chain joins TRBV2 to TRBJ2-3; D is unclear. The CDR3 totals 14 residues. The germline CDR1 and CDR2 sequences are SNHLY and FYNNEI. Between the trimmed V and J ends, which lost 0 bases and 7 bases, there was a span of 11 bases. The CDR3 protein is CASSEASVGNTQYF. The DNA for the CDR3 is TGTGCCAGCAGTGAAGCTTCGGTAGGCAATACGCAGTATTTT.